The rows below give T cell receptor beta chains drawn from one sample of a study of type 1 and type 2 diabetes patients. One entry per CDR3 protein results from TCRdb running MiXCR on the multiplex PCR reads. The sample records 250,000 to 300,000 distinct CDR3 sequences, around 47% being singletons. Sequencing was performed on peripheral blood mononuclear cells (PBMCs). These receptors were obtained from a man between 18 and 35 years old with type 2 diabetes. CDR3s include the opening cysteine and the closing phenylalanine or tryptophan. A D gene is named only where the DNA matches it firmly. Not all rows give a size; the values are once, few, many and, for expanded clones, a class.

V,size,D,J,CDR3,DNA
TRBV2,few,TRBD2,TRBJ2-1,CASTSGGVNNEQFF,TGTGCCAGCACTAGCGGGGGGGTAAACAATGAGCAGTTCTTC
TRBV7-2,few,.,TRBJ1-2,CASSLGGYYGYTF,TGTGCCAGCAGCTTAGGCGGGTACTATGGCTACACCTTC
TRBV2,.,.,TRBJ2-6,CASSQQGPGANVLTF,TGTGCCAGCAGCCAACAGGGTCCAGGGGCCAACGTCCTGACTTTC
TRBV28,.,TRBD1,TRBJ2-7,CASVTGASYEQYF,TGTGCCAGTGTCACAGGGGCCTCCTACGAGCAGTACTTC
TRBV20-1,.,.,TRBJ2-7,CSAEEGYEQYF,TGCAGTGCCGAGGAAGGCTACGAGCAGTACTTC
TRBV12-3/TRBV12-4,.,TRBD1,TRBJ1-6,CASSNRGSYNSPLHF,TGTGCCAGCAGCAACAGGGGATCCTATAATTCACCCCTCCACTTT
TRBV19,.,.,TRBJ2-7,CASSISGTTSYEQYF,TGTGCCAGTAGTATCAGCGGCACAACCTCCTACGAGCAGTACTTC
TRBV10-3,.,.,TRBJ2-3,CAISDPTFTDTQYF,TGTGCCATCAGTGACCCGACCTTCACAGATACGCAGTATTTT
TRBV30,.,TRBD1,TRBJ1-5,CAWRGTGLNQPQHF,TGTGCCTGGAGGGGGACAGGGTTAAATCAGCCCCAGCATTTT
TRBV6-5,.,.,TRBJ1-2,CASSYGGDYGYTF,TGTGCCAGCAGTTATGGGGGTGACTATGGCTACACCTTC
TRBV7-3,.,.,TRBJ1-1,CASRPRQWNTEAFF,TGTGCCAGCAGACCCAGACAGTGGAACACTGAAGCTTTCTTT
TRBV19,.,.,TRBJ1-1,CASRIPFKNTEAFF,TGTGCCAGTAGGATCCCCTTCAAGAACACTGAAGCTTTCTTT
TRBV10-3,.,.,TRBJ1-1,CAISDRQLNTEAFF,TGTGCCATCAGTGACCGACAGTTGAACACTGAAGCTTTCTTT
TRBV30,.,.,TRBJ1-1,CAWRGPSVEAFF,TGTGCCTGGAGGGGGCCAAGTGTTGAAGCTTTCTTT
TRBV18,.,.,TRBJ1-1,CASSPPGVGKNTEAFF,TGTGCCAGCTCACCACCCGGGGTCGGTAAGAACACTGAAGCTTTCTTT
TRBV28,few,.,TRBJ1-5,CASSPGQSNQPQHF,TGTGCCAGCAGTCCCGGACAGAGCAATCAGCCCCAGCATTTT
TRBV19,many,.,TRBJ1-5,CASTLGGYQPQHF,TGTGCCAGTACCTTAGGGGGGTATCAGCCCCAGCATTTT
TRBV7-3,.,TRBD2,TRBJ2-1,CASSSTRGLAGGLMYEQFF,TGTGCCAGCAGCTCAACCCGGGGACTAGCGGGGGGGCTAATGTATGAGCAGTTCTTC
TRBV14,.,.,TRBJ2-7,CASSQSGVVGEQYF,TGTGCCAGCAGCCAAAGTGGGGTAGTGGGCGAGCAGTACTTC
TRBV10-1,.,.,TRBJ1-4,CAISESTEKLFF,TGCGCCATCAGTGAGTCGACCGAAAAACTGTTTTTT
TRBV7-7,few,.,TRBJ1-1,CASSSGQTYTEAFF,TGTGCTAGCAGCTCAGGACAGACATACACTGAAGCTTTCTTT
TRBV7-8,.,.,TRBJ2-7,CASSYRSGGYEQYF,TGTGCCAGCAGCTATCGATCGGGTGGCTACGAGCAGTACTTC
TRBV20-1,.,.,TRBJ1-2,CSGGVYGYTF,TGCAGTGGGGGGGTCTATGGCTACACCTTC
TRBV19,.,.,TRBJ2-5,CAWSVVQGGRETQYF,TGTGCCTGGAGTGTCGTGCAGGGTGGGAGGGAGACCCAGTACTTC
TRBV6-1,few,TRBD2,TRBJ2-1,CASWGLAGGFDEQFF,TGTGCCAGCTGGGGACTAGCGGGAGGTTTCGATGAGCAGTTCTTC
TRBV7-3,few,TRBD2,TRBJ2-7,CASSPAGGLEQYF,TGTGCCAGCAGCCCAGCGGGGGGGCTCGAGCAGTACTTC
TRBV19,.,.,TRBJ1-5,CASSIVSRGDQPQHF,TGTGCCAGTAGCATCGTCAGTAGGGGCGATCAGCCCCAGCATTTT
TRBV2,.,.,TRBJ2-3,CATSLASYAEDTQYF,TGTGCCACCTCCTTAGCGAGTTATGCGGAGGATACGCAGTATTTT
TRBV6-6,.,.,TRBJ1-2,CASSGWDYGYTF,TGTGCCAGCAGCGGGTGGGATTATGGCTACACCTTC
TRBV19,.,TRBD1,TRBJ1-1,CASSISRQGRTEAFF,TGTGCCAGTAGTATATCTCGACAGGGAAGAACTGAAGCTTTCTTT
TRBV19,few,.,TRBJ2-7,CASSQGSTPYEQYF,TGTGCCAGTAGTCAGGGCAGCACCCCCTACGAGCAGTACTTC
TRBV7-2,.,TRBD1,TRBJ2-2,CASREQGAGELFF,TGTGCCAGCAGGGAACAGGGGGCCGGGGAGCTGTTTTTT
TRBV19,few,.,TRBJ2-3,CASRTQATDTQYF,TGTGCCAGCCGTACTCAGGCCACAGATACGCAGTATTTT
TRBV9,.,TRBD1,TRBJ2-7,CASSVDGDREYEQYF,TGTGCCAGCAGCGTAGACGGGGACAGGGAGTACGAGCAGTACTTC
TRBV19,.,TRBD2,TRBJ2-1,CASSITSGGTSYNEQFF,TGTGCCAGTAGTATAACCAGCGGGGGGACCTCCTACAATGAGCAGTTCTTC
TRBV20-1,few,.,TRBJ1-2,CSARDGDLDGYTF,TGCAGTGCTAGAGATGGGGACCTCGATGGCTACACCTTC
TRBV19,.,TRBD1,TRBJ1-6,CARSPRTGGDSPLHF,TGTGCCAGGAGTCCACGGACAGGGGGCGATTCACCCCTCCACTTT
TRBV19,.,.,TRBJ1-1,CASSITGSSLAFF,TGTGCCAGTAGTATAACCGGTTCTTCCCTGGCTTTCTTT
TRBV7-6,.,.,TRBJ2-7,CASSLELGERYEQYF,TGTGCCAGCAGCTTAGAACTGGGGGAACGCTACGAGCAGTACTTC
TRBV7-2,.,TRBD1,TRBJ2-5,CASSLGDRVSGETQYF,TGTGCCAGCAGTTTAGGGGACAGGGTGTCCGGAGAGACCCAGTACTTC
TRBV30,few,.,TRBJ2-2,CAWSPGYTGELFF,TGTGCCTGGAGTCCGGGATACACCGGGGAGCTGTTTTTT
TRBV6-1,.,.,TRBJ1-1,CASRYADTEAFF,TGTGCCAGCAGGTACGCAGACACTGAAGCTTTCTTT
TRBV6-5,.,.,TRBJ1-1,CASRTNVGTEAFF,TGTGCCAGCAGGACCAACGTCGGCACTGAAGCTTTCTTT
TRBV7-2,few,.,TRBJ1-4,CASTLLGHEKLFF,TGTGCCAGCACTTTACTAGGCCATGAAAAACTGTTTTTT
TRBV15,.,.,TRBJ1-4,CATSRDYEKLFF,TGTGCCACCAGCAGAGATTACGAAAAACTGTTTTTT
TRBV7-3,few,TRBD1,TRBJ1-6,CASSPTGVESPLHF,TGTGCCAGCAGCCCCACAGGGGTTGAGTCACCCCTCCACTTT
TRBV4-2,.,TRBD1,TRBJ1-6,CASSQPPPGQLNSPLHF,TGTGCCAGCAGCCAACCTCCTCCGGGACAGCTTAATTCACCCCTCCACTTT
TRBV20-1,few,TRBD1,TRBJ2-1,CGTGGPNEQFF,TGTGGGACAGGGGGCCCGAATGAGCAGTTCTTC
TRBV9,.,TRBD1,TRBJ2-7,CASSYAEGTGGHEQYF,TGTGCCAGCAGCTATGCCGAGGGGACAGGGGGCCACGAGCAGTACTTC
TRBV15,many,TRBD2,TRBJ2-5,CATLGEGLETQYF,TGTGCCACCCTAGGGGAGGGCCTGGAGACCCAGTACTTC
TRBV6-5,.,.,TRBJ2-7,CASRGALAREQYF,TGTGCCAGCAGGGGGGCCCTAGCACGCGAGCAGTACTTC
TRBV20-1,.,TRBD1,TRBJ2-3,CSATDRGGDTQYF,TGCAGTGCAACGGACAGGGGCGGCGATACGCAGTATTTT
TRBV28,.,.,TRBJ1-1,CASSLRGFPTEAFF,TGTGCCAGCAGTTTAAGAGGGTTCCCCACTGAAGCTTTCTTT
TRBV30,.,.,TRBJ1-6,CAWGQRSSYNSPLHF,TGTGCCTGGGGCCAAAGGAGCTCCTATAATTCACCCCTCCACTTT
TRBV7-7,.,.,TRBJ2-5,CASSLSGGGLLETQYF,TGTGCCAGCAGCTTATCAGGGGGGGGGCTTCTAGAGACCCAGTACTTC